This is a list of T cell receptor beta chains from one sample in a study of spatial heterogeneity in lung cancer. TCRdb re-analysed the 5' RACE reads in MiXCR, keeping a single row per CDR3 protein. Among about 47,000 distinct CDR3 sequences listed, under 8% were seen once. This material consisted of PBMCs, taken at follow-up. The receptors were sampled from a female donor with early-stage non-small cell lung cancer. Each CDR3 is given without its conserved first and last residue. D genes are given only for firm matches.

>.|TRBJ1-4|TRBV4-3
ASSQPGRPNEKLF
>TRBD2|TRBJ2-3|TRBV20-1
SARVLAGGPVDTQY
>.|TRBJ2-2|TRBV28
ASSYPGGKTGELF
>.|TRBJ2-3|TRBV19
ASFVCPGNTDTQY
>.|TRBJ1-6|TRBV7-2
ASSLAGVPYNSPLH
>.|TRBJ2-7|TRBV5-1
ASRLLIRDEQY
>TRBD2|TRBJ2-7|TRBV20-1
SATPPPGGGAGYEQY
>TRBD1|TRBJ1-2|TRBV6-2/TRBV6-3
ASSYPLVTGGLDYGYT
>.|TRBJ2-3|TRBV4-1
ASRDVSTDTQY
>.|TRBJ2-3|TRBV5-1
ASSPRGENTDTQY
>.|TRBJ2-2|TRBV6-5
ATSRSSTGELF
>.|TRBJ1-2|TRBV6-5
ASSHPRAVNGYT
>.|TRBJ1-5|TRBV27
ASRRAGLFPQH
>TRBD2|TRBJ2-5|TRBV20-1
SARVGTSKAQY
>TRBD2|TRBJ2-1|TRBV5-1
ASSLPPSGGANEQF
>.|TRBJ1-1|TRBV5-1
ASSLGAENEAF
>.|TRBJ1-1|TRBV5-5
ASSSSRDGEAF
>TRBD1|TRBJ1-2|TRBV7-8
ASSSETGNYGYT
>TRBD1|TRBJ2-5|TRBV12-3/TRBV12-4
ASSLLGTGGWKETQY